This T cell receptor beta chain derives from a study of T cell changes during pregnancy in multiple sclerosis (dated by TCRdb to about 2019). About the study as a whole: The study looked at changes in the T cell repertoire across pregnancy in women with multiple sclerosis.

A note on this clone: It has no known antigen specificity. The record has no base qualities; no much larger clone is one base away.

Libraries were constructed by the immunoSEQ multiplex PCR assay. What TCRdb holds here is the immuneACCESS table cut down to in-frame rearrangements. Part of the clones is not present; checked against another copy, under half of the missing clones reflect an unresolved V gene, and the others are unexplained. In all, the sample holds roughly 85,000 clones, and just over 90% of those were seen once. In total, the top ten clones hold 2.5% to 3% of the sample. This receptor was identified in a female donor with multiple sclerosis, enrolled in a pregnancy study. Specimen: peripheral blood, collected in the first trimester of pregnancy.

The CDR3 region: CASSPSGTPKRNTIYF. The DNA is TGTGCCAGCAGCCCTTCCGGGACACCGAAGCGAAACACCATATATTTT. Recombination connected TRBV7-9 to TRBJ1-3, with TRBD1 perhaps the D gene, on 6 matching bases. The CDR3 goes from the cysteine to the phenylalanine over 16 residues. The CDR3 DNA has 48 bases and is translated from base 1. The V end loses 5 bases and the J end loses 5 bases, and a stretch of 19 bases separates them. From a lookup of the germline V gene (reference sequence), CDR1 and CDR2 are SEHNR and FQNEAQ.